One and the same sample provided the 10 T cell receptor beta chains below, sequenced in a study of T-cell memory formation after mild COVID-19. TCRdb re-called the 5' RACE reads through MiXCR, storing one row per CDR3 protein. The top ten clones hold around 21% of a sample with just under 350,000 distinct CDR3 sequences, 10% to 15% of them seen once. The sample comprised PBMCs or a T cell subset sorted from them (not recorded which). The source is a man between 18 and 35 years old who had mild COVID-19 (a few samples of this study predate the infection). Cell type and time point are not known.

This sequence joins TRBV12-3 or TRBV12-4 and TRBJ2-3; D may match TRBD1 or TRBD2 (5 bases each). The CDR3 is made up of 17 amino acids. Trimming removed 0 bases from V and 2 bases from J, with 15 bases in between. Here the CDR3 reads CASSLAGDRAHTDTQYF. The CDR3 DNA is TGTGCCAGCAGTTTAGCAGGGGACCGGGCGCACACAGATACGCAGTATTTT.

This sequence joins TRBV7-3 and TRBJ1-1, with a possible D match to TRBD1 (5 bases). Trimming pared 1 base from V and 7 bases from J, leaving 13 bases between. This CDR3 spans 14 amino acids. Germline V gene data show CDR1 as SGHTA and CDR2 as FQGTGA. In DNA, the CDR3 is TGTGCCAGCAGCTTAATCCCCGGGGGGAGTGAAGCTTTCTTT. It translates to CASSLIPGGSEAFF. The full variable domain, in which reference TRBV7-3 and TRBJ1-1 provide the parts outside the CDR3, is GAGVSQTPSNKVTEKGKYVELRCDPISGHTALYWYRQSLGQGPEFLIYFQGTGAADDSGLPNDRFFAVRPEGSVSTLKIQRTERGDSAVYLCASSLIPGGSEAFFGQGTRLTVV.

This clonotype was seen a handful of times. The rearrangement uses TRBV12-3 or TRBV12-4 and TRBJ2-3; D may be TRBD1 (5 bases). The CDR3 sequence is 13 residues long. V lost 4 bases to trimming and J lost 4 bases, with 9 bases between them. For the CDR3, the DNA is TGTGCCAGCAGTTGGGCAGGGCCAGATACGCAGTATTTT. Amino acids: CASSWAGPDTQYF.

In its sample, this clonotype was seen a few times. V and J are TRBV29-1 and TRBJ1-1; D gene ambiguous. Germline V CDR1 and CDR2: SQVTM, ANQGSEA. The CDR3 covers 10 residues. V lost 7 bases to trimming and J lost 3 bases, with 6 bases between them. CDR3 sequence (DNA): TGCAGCGGACGGGACACTGAAGCTTTCTTT. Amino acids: CSGRDTEAFF.

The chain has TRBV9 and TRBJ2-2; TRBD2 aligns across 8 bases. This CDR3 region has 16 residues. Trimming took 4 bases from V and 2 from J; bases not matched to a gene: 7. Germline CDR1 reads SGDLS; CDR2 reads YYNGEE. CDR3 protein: CASSPQAGGNTGELFF. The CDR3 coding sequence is TGTGCCAGCAGCCCTCAGGCGGGGGGAAACACCGGGGAGCTGTTTTTT.

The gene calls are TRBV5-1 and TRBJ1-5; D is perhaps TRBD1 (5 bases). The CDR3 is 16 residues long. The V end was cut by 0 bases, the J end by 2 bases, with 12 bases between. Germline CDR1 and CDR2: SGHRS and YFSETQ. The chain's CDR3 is CASSLEGGVGNQPQHF. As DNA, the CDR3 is TGCGCCAGCAGCTTGGAGGGAGGGGTTGGCAATCAGCCCCAGCATTTT.

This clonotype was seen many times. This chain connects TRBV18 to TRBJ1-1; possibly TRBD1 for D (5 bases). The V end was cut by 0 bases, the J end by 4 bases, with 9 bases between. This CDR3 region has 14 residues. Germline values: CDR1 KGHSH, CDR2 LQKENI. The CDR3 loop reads CASSPPGALTEAFF. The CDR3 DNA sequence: TGTGCCAGCTCACCACCCGGGGCCCTCACTGAAGCTTTCTTT.

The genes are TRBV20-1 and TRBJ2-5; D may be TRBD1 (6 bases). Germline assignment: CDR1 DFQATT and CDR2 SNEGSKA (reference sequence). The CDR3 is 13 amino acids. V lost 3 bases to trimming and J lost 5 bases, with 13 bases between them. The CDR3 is CSARWGPRETQYF. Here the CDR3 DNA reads TGCAGTGCTAGGTGGGGGCCCAGGGAGACCCAGTACTTC.

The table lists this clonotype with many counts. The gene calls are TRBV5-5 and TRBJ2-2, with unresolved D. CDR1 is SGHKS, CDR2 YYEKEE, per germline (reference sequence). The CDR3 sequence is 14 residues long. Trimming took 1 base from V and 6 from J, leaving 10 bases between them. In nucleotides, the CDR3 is TGTGCCAGCAGCTTGTGGAGAGGCTCCGGGGAGCTGTTTTTT. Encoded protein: CASSLWRGSGELFF.

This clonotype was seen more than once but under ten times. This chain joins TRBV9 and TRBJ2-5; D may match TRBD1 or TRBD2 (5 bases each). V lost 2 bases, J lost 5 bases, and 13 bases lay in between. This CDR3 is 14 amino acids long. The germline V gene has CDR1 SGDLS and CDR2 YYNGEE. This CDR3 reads CASSVSGTGETQYF. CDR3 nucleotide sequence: TGTGCCAGCAGCGTGTCAGGGACGGGCGAGACCCAGTACTTC.